A single sample gave rise to the 3 T cell receptor beta chains below, sequenced in a study of T cells in Graves' hyperthyroidism and ophthalmopathy (dated by TCRdb to about 2019). Libraries came from multiplex PCR. These reads were obtained on an Illumina HiSeq 2000. Amplification of TCR beta CDR3 regions was carried out from RNA transcripts. For the first round of RT-PCR on the TCR CDR3, the HTBI primer set was used together with the Qiagen OneStep RT-PCR kit. The public reads were run again by TCRdb, first through fastp at Q25 and then through MiXCR, and only productive beta chains were kept. Rows are combined by CDR3 protein, so each entry shows the most common genes and DNA. Recorded for this sample are a few hundred thousand distinct CDR3 sequences; roughly 16% of them occurred a single time. The top ten constitute 25% to 30% of the sample. Material: blood. These receptors came from a woman aged 25 to 45 with Graves' ophthalmopathy.

This clonotype came up many times. V is TRBV11-2 and J is TRBJ1-1; D ambiguous. CDR3 size: 15 residues. The V gene lost 4 bases and the J gene lost 6 bases, with 18 bases spanning the gap. The germline V gene has CDR1 SGHAT and CDR2 FQNNGV. For the CDR3, the DNA is TGTGCCAGCAGCTACTACTCAGGTAGTCGGGCTGAAGCTTTCTTT. Protein sequence: CASSYYSGSRAEAFF.

There are a few counts of this clonotype. V is TRBV6-1 and J is TRBJ1-5, with a weak D call TRBD1 (5 bases). The CDR3 has 14 amino acids. Trimming cost V 5 bases and J 2 bases, with 10 bases left between them. The V gene's germline CDR1 is MNHNS and CDR2 SASEGT. The chain's CDR3 is CASSSQVGNQPQHF. The CDR3 DNA sequence: TGTGCCAGCAGTTCACAGGTTGGCAATCAGCCCCAGCATTTT.

This clonotype was found many times. This chain links TRBV5-1 with TRBJ2-5, with 9 bases that match TRBD1. The junction had 5 bases not matched to a gene; V was cut back by 0 bases and J by 5 bases. This CDR3 region has 15 residues. CDR1 and CDR2 from the germline V gene are SGHRS and YFSETQ. The chain's CDR3 is CASSLAQGAGETQYF. The CDR3 DNA sequence: TGCGCCAGCAGCTTGGCACAGGGGGCCGGGGAGACCCAGTACTTC.